A single sample gave rise to the 13 T cell receptor beta chains below, sequenced in a study of cytomegalovirus exposure and HLA in healthy donors. Amplification used 60 Vbeta primers and 13 Jbeta primers. The method was immunoSEQ multiplex PCR; TCRdb's version includes in-frame clones alone and lacks a portion of them. The table lists 170,000 or so clones, over 75% of them singletons. The sequenced material came from PBMCs. The receptors were gathered from a woman aged 50 to 60 in good health and CMV-seropositive.

The V gene is TRBV7-6, the J gene TRBJ1-2; no reliable D call. There are 15 residues in the CDR3. Germline V gives CDR1 SGHVS, CDR2 FNYEAQ. Trimming removed 5 bases from V and 0 bases from J, with 13 bases in between. The CDR3 here is CASSAGPGPNYGYTF. CDR3 nucleotides: TGTGCCAGCAGCGCAGGCCCCGGCCCTAACTATGGCTACACCTTC. Looking up the rest from reference TRBV7-6 and TRBJ1-2 gives the full variable domain: GAGVSQSPRYKVTKRGQDVALRCDPISGHVSLYWYRQALGQGPEFLTYFNYEAQQDKSGLPNDRFSAERPEGSISTLTIQRTEQRDSAMYRCASSAGPGPNYGYTFGSGTRLTVV.

The chain is built from TRBV7-9 and TRBJ1-4; a possible D gene is TRBD1 (5 bases). Per the germline V gene, CDR1 is SEHNR and CDR2 is FQNEAQ (reference sequence). This CDR3 region has 15 residues. V lost 1 base and J 5 bases, leaving 11 bases between the germline ends. The CDR3 protein is CASSLDTGPNEKLFF. CDR3 coding DNA: TGTGCCAGCAGCTTAGATACAGGTCCCAATGAAAAACTGTTTTTT.

In its sample, this clone ranks as medium-sized (0.01 to 0.1%). The chain is built from TRBV19 and TRBJ1-1, with D unclear. CDR3 length equals 11 residues. Germline V gives CDR1 LNHDA, CDR2 SQIVND (reference sequence). Trimming stripped 4 bases from V and 7 bases from J, with 7 bases between. In nucleotides, the CDR3 is TGTGCCAGTAGTACGGAGCTTGAAGCTTTCTTT. Translated: CASSTELEAFF.

This clone appeared once. This sequence joins TRBV29-1 and TRBJ1-2; D may be TRBD1 (5 bases). The CDR3 length is 13 residues. The germline gives CDR1 SQVTM, CDR2 ANQGSEA. The V gene lost 2 bases and the J gene lost 4 bases, with 11 bases spanning the gap. As DNA, the CDR3 is TGCAGCGTTGAATGGGGCAGCCTCTATGGCTACACCTTC. This translates into CSVEWGSLYGYTF.

The chain joins TRBV7-6 to TRBJ2-7; TRBD2 matches at 8 bases. The CDR3 spans 16 residues. Per the germline V gene, CDR1 is SGHVS and CDR2 is FNYEAQ. The ends lost 4 bases at V and 4 bases at J; junction bases unmatched: 12. CDR3 in amino acids: CASSSFSGKDDYEQYF. The CDR3 DNA follows: TGTGCCAGCAGCTCTTTTAGCGGGAAGGACGATTACGAGCAGTACTTC. Filled out from reference TRBV7-6 and TRBJ2-7, the complete variable domain reads GAGVSQSPRYKVTKRGQDVALRCDPISGHVSLYWYRQALGQGPEFLTYFNYEAQQDKSGLPNDRFSAERPEGSISTLTIQRTEQRDSAMYRCASSSFSGKDDYEQYFGPGTRLTVT.

V is TRBV4-2 and J is TRBJ2-1, with D uncertain. The germline V and J ends were trimmed by 0 bases and 5 bases, with 8 bases remaining between them. Per the germline V gene, CDR1 is LGHNA and CDR2 is YNFKEQ. There are 14 residues in the CDR3. Written as DNA, the CDR3 is TGTGCCAGCAGCCAAGATTCCCGTCACAATGAGCAGTTCTTC. Amino acid sequence: CASSQDSRHNEQFF.

The chain links TRBV7-3 to TRBJ2-2, with D perhaps matching TRBD2 (5 bases). Per germline, CDR1 SGHTA and CDR2 FQGTGA. This CDR3 is built from 13 residues. V was clipped by 5 bases and J by 10 bases, with 14 bases between them. CDR3 in amino acids: CASSAPGSLELFF. The DNA for the CDR3 is TGTGCCAGCAGCGCACCGGGAAGCCTGGAGCTGTTTTTT.

The V call is TRBV7-8, the J call TRBJ1-1, with unresolved D. Per the germline V gene, CDR1 is SGHVS and CDR2 is FQNEAQ. The CDR3 extends over 13 amino acids. Trimming removed 2 bases from V and 0 bases from J, with 4 bases in between. The CDR3 reads CASSLFVNTEAFF. CDR3 coding DNA: TGTGCCAGCAGCTTATTCGTGAACACTGAAGCTTTCTTT.

V gene TRBV7-2 combines with J gene TRBJ2-2, with D unclear. V dropped 6 bases and J dropped 6 bases, with 8 bases sitting between them. Per the germline V gene, CDR1 is SGHTA and CDR2 is FQGNSA. The CDR3 consists of 12 residues. This CDR3 is CASRFMSGELFF. DNA of the CDR3: TGTGCCAGCAGATTCATGTCCGGGGAGCTGTTTTTT.

Worth noting for this clone: Germline is not matched at one junction end, which may reflect a read error. This rearrangement joins TRBV7-3 to TRBJ2-7, with D unresolved. CDR3 length: 14 residues. In germline, CDR1 is SGHTA, CDR2 FQGTGA. The CDR3 sequence is CSSSPAAWSYEQYF. CDR3 in DNA: TGTTCCAGCAGCCCGGCCGCTTGGAGCTACGAGCAGTACTTC.

The chain recombines TRBV18 with TRBJ1-2; D possibly corresponds to TRBD1 (6 bases). CDR1 KGHSH and CDR2 LQKENI come from the germline V gene. This CDR3 spans 12 amino acids. V gave up 2 bases and J gave up 11 bases, with 12 bases separating them. The CDR3 nucleotides read TGTGCCAGCTCACCAGGGGGACACCCTTACACCTTC. It specifies CASSPGGHPYTF.

The genes are TRBV7-2 and TRBJ2-7; 10 nucleotides line up with TRBD2. Germline loops: CDR1 SGHTA, CDR2 FQGNSA. The V segment lost 2 bases and the J segment 5 bases; nucleotides outside the gene matches: 3. This CDR3 region has 14 residues. The CDR3, as DNA: TGTGCCAGCAGCTTACTAGCGGGAGAGGACGAGCAGTACTTC. It is translated as CASSLLAGEDEQYF.

This chain connects TRBV28 to TRBJ1-5; D possibly corresponds to TRBD1 (6 bases). Germline assignment: CDR1 MDHEN and CDR2 SYDVKM. The CDR3 loop spans 15 amino acids. Trimming pared 5 bases from V and 0 bases from J, leaving 11 bases between. CDR3 sequence reads: CASSTGQFSNQPQHF. The DNA of the CDR3 is TGTGCCAGCAGTACAGGACAGTTTAGCAATCAGCCCCAGCATTTT.